The sequence of this T cell receptor beta chain was determined in a study of T cells after yellow fever vaccination (dated 2019 in TCRdb). Background on the whole study: The SMART-Seq v4 Ultra Low Input RNA kit was used to prepare libraries from fractions with low cell numbers. To follow T-cell clones before and after both primary and booster YFV17D yellow fever vaccination, bulk TCR alpha and beta repertoires underwent longitudinal sequencing. The cohort comprised two healthy male donors, one aged 18 to 30 and one aged 30 to 40 years. Blood samples were taken at several timepoints before and after primary and secondary immunization, and bulk PBMC replicates and cell subsets were isolated.

The full study reports these points: Most clones expanded after primary vaccination (96% of CD4 and roughly 90% of CD8) were re-detected after the booster, suggesting that broad memory maintenance occurred. Because abundant contaminating clonotypes from the bulk population could be contained in FACS-sorted repertoires, computational filtering was required. Compared with the primary T-cell response, the secondary T-cell response was faster but weaker, reaching its peak on day 5 rather than on day 15. A small share of clonotypes was detected in both CD4 and CD8 compartments, with the overlap likely arising from convergent recombination. The study included only two donors, which limits how far the findings can be generalized.

The sample's treatment or condition label is to be understood as: live attenuated yellow fever vaccine strain. PBMCs were isolated from peripheral blood using a standard Ficoll-Paque protocol. Dynabeads CD4 and CD8 positive selection kits were used to isolate the CD4 and CD8 T-cell fractions. TriZol was used to extract RNA from bulk PBMCs, from CD4 and CD8 fractions, and from dextramer-positive and dextramer-negative fractions. Including cysteine and phenylalanine, the CDR3 has 12 amino acids. CDR3 DNA only is kept here, 36 bases in frame from base 1. The germline V gene yields SGHTA for CDR1 and FQGNSA for CDR2. V is cut back by 5 bases and J by 13 bases, with 7 bases in the junction unmatched. This clonotype was seen a handful of times. The clone's antigen remains unknown. It has no much larger one-base neighbor in the sample; base qualities were not kept. The instrument given in TCRdb is Illumina NovaSeq 6000. TCR cDNA was made using 5'RACE template switching, a step that added a universal primer site and unique molecular identifiers. cDNA synthesis was primed from both the TCR alpha and TCR beta constant segments. Library amplification involved two PCR steps, and the second step added sample barcodes and sequencing adapters. Sequencing of the libraries was done on either Illumina HiSeq 2500 (2x100 bp) or NovaSeq (2x150 bp). As for the authors' bioinformatics: Reads were demultiplexed and collapsed into UMI consensus sequences with MIGEC, and V(D)J alignment was performed with MiXCR. Clonotypes responding to the vaccine were identified with edgeR on replicate PBMC samples, with the criteria of FDR below 0.01 and a log2 fold change above 5 up to day 15. Each bulk clonotype was labeled CD4 or CD8 based on which sequenced repertoire, CD4 or CD8, contained the clonotype at higher abundance. TCRdb applied fastp at Q25 and MiXCR to the public reads, then kept only in-frame beta chains. Duplicate CDR3 protein sequences are folded into a single record with the most common DNA and genes. The V and J calls reflect TCRdb's pipeline rather than the authors' work. The sample table contains about 200,000 distinct CDR3 sequences; only one count was recorded for 3.2% of them. Clones ranked in the top ten supply about 3.3% of the sample.

The sequencing here drew on CD4+ T cells sorted from PBMCs, taken 10 days after the yellow fever booster vaccination. The receptor chain draws on TRBV7-2 and TRBJ1-3, with 8 bases in between that match TRBD1. The sequence was collected from a man aged 18 to 29 who received the YFV17D yellow fever vaccine. The CDR3 reads as follows: CASSPRDRQIYF. DNA sequence: TGTGCCAGCAGCCCCCGGGACAGGCAGATATATTTT.